The 4 T cell receptor beta chains below all came from one sample that was sequenced in a study of early T cells in non-severe SARS-CoV-2 infection. TCRdb recomputed calls from the 5' RACE reads with MiXCR, one row per CDR3 protein. The data contain around 26,000 distinct CDR3 sequences, around 4.8% of them singletons. The sequenced material came from whole blood. These receptors were taken from an adult who was a healthcare worker with PCR-confirmed SARS-CoV-2 infection or an uninfected control (not recorded which).

V and J are TRBV7-2 and TRBJ2-1; 8 bases are a match to TRBD2. This CDR3 spans 15 amino acids. J lost 4 bases, V lost 5 bases, and 7 bases had no gene match. The germline CDR1 and CDR2 sequences are SGHTA and FQGNSA. DNA for the CDR3: TGTGCCAGCAGCAAAAGCGGGGGCACATACAATGAGCAGTTCTTC. Translated, it gives CASSKSGGTYNEQFF.

This clonotype was seen ten or more times. This rearrangement joins TRBV2 to TRBJ1-6, with D perhaps matching TRBD1 (5 bases). Trimming removed 7 bases from V and 10 bases from J, with 17 bases in between. The CDR3 extends over 14 amino acids. Germline CDR1 SNHLY, CDR2 FYNNEI. The CDR3 here is CASTLSQGVSPLHF. DNA of the CDR3: TGTGCCAGCACCCTGTCCCAAGGGGTATCACCCCTCCACTTT.

As for this clonotype: It may be a read error: a sequence one base away is much more abundant. V gene TRBV27 combines with J gene TRBJ2-2, with D possibly being TRBD1 (6 bases). The V gene's germline CDR1 is MNHEY and CDR2 SMNVEV (reference sequence). This CDR3 contains 16 residues. The CDR3 DNA follows: TGTGCCAGCAGAGGGGTACAGGGAAGGAACACCGAGGAGCTGTTTTTT. It yields the protein CASRGVQGRNTEELFF.

This clonotype was picked up many times. The chain has TRBV7-2 and TRBJ1-6; D not certain. The germline V and J ends were trimmed by 2 bases and 0 bases, with 8 bases remaining between them. Germline values: CDR1 SGHTA, CDR2 FQGNSA. The CDR3 has 16 residues. CDR3 nucleotides: TGTGCCAGCAGCTTACAGGCACGCTCCTATAATTCACCCCTCCACTTT. Protein sequence: CASSLQARSYNSPLHF.